Presented here are 27 T cell receptor beta chains from one specimen sequenced in a study of cytomegalovirus exposure and HLA in healthy donors. PCR was performed using 60 Vbeta and 13 Jbeta primers. TCRdb's copy holds only in-frame clones and misses some; the assay was immunoSEQ multiplex PCR. Found here are tens of thousands of clones, 65% to 90% of them singletons; the top ten hold 15% to 20%. The sample taken for sequencing was PBMCs. The receptors were gathered from a man aged 70-80 years in good health and CMV-seropositive.

The CDR3 region is CASSKGGGGYEQYF. The CDR3 region has the DNA TGTGCCAGCAGCAAAGGGGGAGGGGGGTACGAGCAGTACTTC. This rearrangement joins TRBV21-1 to TRBJ2-7; the table's TRBD2 call for D was not verified on the DNA. TRBV21-1 is termed a pseudogene. This CDR3 has 14 residues.

V is TRBV7-9 and J is TRBJ2-1; TRBD1 agrees at 8 bases. CDR1 SEHNR and CDR2 FQNEAQ come from the germline V gene (reference sequence). Trimming took 1 base from V and 4 from J; bases not matched to a gene: 6. CDR3 length equals 16 residues. The CDR3 DNA sequence: TGTGCCAGCAGCTTAGGAATAGACAGGGGATACAATGAGCAGTTCTTC. Protein: CASSLGIDRGYNEQFF. The full variable domain, rest sourced from reference TRBV7-9 and TRBJ2-1, is DTGVSQNPRHKITKRGQNVTFRCDPISEHNRLYWYRQTLGQGPEFLTYFQNEAQLEKSRLLSDRFSAERPKGSFSTLEIQRTEQGDSAMYLCASSLGIDRGYNEQFFGPGTRLTVL.

The J gene is TRBJ1-1, the V gene TRBV5-1; TRBD1 aligns across 8 bases. There are 14 residues in the CDR3. Germline V gives CDR1 SGHRS, CDR2 YFSETQ. Trimming took 0 bases from V and 6 from J; bases not matched to a gene: 4. In DNA, the CDR3 is TGCGCCAGCAGCTTGGCAGTGGACAGGGCTGAAGCTTTCTTT. Amino acids: CASSLAVDRAEAFF.

The chain joins TRBV6-1 to TRBJ2-1, with D maybe TRBD2 (5 bases). Germline loops: CDR1 MNHNS, CDR2 SASEGT. This CDR3 has 14 residues. Trimming shortened V by 4 bases and J by 4 bases, and 11 bases separated the two germline ends. The CDR3 DNA follows: TGTGCCAGCAGTGGATGGGGAGATTACAATGAGCAGTTCTTC. Its translation is CASSGWGDYNEQFF.

The chain links TRBV5-1 to TRBJ2-7; possible D gene TRBD2, 5 bases. The CDR3 runs to 13 residues. V shed 2 bases and J shed 5 bases, with 11 bases lying between them. Germline CDR1 and CDR2: SGHRS and YFSETQ. Here the CDR3 reads CASSFEGENEQYF. CDR3 coding DNA: TGCGCCAGCAGCTTTGAGGGAGAGAACGAGCAGTACTTC.

The V and J genes are TRBV10-3 and TRBJ2-3; 9 nucleotides agree with TRBD1. This CDR3 region has 13 residues. CDR1 is ENHRY and CDR2 is SYGVKD in the germline V gene. V was pared by 10 bases and J by 1 base, with 3 bases of the junction left unmatched. The CDR3 protein is CATGTGRTDTQYF. In DNA form, the CDR3 reads TGTGCCACCGGGACAGGGCGCACAGATACGCAGTATTTT.

V usage is TRBV7-2 and J usage is TRBJ2-5; D may be TRBD1 (6 bases). Per germline, CDR1 SGHTA and CDR2 FQGNSA. The CDR3 sequence is 16 residues long. Trimming left V 5 bases short and J 5 bases short, with 21 bases between. This chain's CDR3 is CASSPQRQGPGETQYF. The DNA of the CDR3 is TGTGCCAGCAGCCCCCAGAGGCAGGGGCCGGGTGAGACCCAGTACTTC.

The chain is built from TRBV6-6 and TRBJ2-1, with 8 bases matching TRBD2. CDR1 MNHNY and CDR2 SVGAGI come from the germline V gene (reference sequence). This CDR3 has 14 amino acids. The V segment lost 8 bases and the J segment 3 bases; nucleotides outside the gene matches: 6. The CDR3 bases are TGTGCCAGCGATTTCGGGACTAGCTACAATGAGCAGTTCTTC. It translates to CASDFGTSYNEQFF.

V usage is TRBV2 and J usage is TRBJ2-5; 9 positions agree with TRBD2. The CDR3 is made up of 13 amino acids. V was pared by 3 bases and J by 5 bases, with 1 base of the junction left unmatched. CDR1 is SNHLY and CDR2 is FYNNEI in the germline V gene. In nucleotides, the CDR3 is TGTGCCAGCAGTGAGGCGGGAGGGGAGACCCAGTACTTC. This translates into CASSEAGGETQYF.

The rearrangement links TRBV7-9 to TRBJ1-1; D is ambiguous. The CDR3 covers 14 residues. With 3 bases removed from V and 4 bases from J, the gap between germline ends came to 12 bases. Germline lookup yields CDR1 SEHNR and CDR2 FQNEAQ (reference sequence). CDR3 sequence reads: CASSLSRQSTEAFF. In nucleotides, the CDR3 is TGTGCCAGCAGCTTGTCGCGACAAAGCACTGAAGCTTTCTTT.

Only a few counts were recorded for this clone. V usage is TRBV5-1 and J usage is TRBJ2-2; D is perhaps TRBD2 (6 bases). Germline lookup yields CDR1 SGHRS and CDR2 YFSETQ. V lost 1 base to trimming and J lost 4 bases, with 8 bases between them. The CDR3 runs 14 residues. Here the CDR3 reads CASSLMGGTGELFF. Here the CDR3 DNA reads TGCGCCAGCAGCTTGATGGGGGGCACCGGGGAGCTGTTTTTT.

The J gene is TRBJ2-7, the V gene TRBV7-2; TRBD2 might be the D (6 bases). The germline gives CDR1 SGHTA, CDR2 FQGNSA. CDR3 length equals 16 residues. Trimming removed 1 base from V and 6 bases from J, with 19 bases in between. Here the CDR3 DNA reads TGTGCCAGCAGCTTAGTCCCCAGGGCCACCGGGGGCGAGCAGTACTTC. Translation: CASSLVPRATGGEQYF.

This clone has a handful of counts. CDR3 sequence reads: CASSLAPTDTQYF. The DNA of the CDR3 is TGTGCCAGCAGCTTAGCCCCAACAGATACGCAGTATTTT. The chain carries TRBV7-6 and TRBJ2-3; no clear D. The CDR3 sequence is 13 residues long. The ends were cut back, 0 bases at V and 3 bases at J, with 4 bases in the middle. The germline V gene has CDR1 SGHVS and CDR2 FNYEAQ.

V is TRBV7-9 and J is TRBJ2-3; tentative D call: TRBD1 (5 bases). V lost 5 bases and J lost 4, with 19 bases in between. Per germline, CDR1 SEHNR and CDR2 FQNEAQ (reference sequence). This CDR3 contains 16 residues. The CDR3 DNA reads TGTGCCAGCAGCGAAATCGGCAGGGCGCTTGCAGATACGCAGTATTTT. Amino acids: CASSEIGRALADTQYF. The whole variable domain, filled in from reference TRBV7-9 and TRBJ2-3, reads DTGVSQNPRHKITKRGQNVTFRCDPISEHNRLYWYRQTLGQGPEFLTYFQNEAQLEKSRLLSDRFSAERPKGSFSTLEIQRTEQGDSAMYLCASSEIGRALADTQYFGPGTRLTVL.

The chain has TRBV6-5 and TRBJ2-7; TRBD1 matches at 9 bases. CDR1 and CDR2 from the germline V gene are MNHEY and SVGAGI. The CDR3 is 14 residues long. V gave up 6 bases and J gave up 4 bases; unmatched junction bases: 7. The DNA of the CDR3 is TGTGCCAGCAGACCAGGACAGGGGATGTACGAGCAGTACTTC. This sequence encodes CASRPGQGMYEQYF.

The chain recombines TRBV4-1 with TRBJ1-4; D unclear. Germline CDR1 reads MGHRA; CDR2 reads YSYEKL. The CDR3 has 15 amino acids. V shed 0 bases and J shed 7 bases, with 12 bases lying between them. CDR3 in amino acids: CASSQEQPEGEKLFF. In DNA form, the CDR3 reads TGCGCCAGCAGCCAAGAGCAGCCCGAGGGTGAAAAACTGTTTTTT.

The rearrangement uses TRBV5-4 and TRBJ2-1; 7 bases map to TRBD2. CDR1 and CDR2 (germline): SGHNT, YYREEE (reference sequence). V lost 0 bases and J lost 13; bases outside the gene matches: 13. The CDR3 extends over 15 amino acids. As DNA, the CDR3 is TGTGCCAGCAGCTTGGAACTAGCGACGAACAATGGACAGTTCTTC. Translating it yields CASSLELATNNGQFF.

The chain carries TRBV5-6 and TRBJ2-5; tentatively, D is TRBD2 (7 bases). Germline V gives CDR1 SGHDT, CDR2 YYEEEE. Trimming took off 2 bases at V and 3 bases at J, with 14 bases between the two ends. The CDR3 has 15 residues. The CDR3 is CASSLPGGREETQYF. DNA of the CDR3: TGTGCCAGCAGCTTACCCGGGGGGCGGGAAGAGACCCAGTACTTC.

The DNA of the CDR3 is TGTGCCAGCAGCGTACAGACAGGGATGAACACTGAAGCTTTCTTT. It codes for CASSVQTGMNTEAFF. The chain is built from TRBV9 and TRBJ1-1; 7 nucleotides line up with TRBD1. Germline CDR1 SGDLS, CDR2 YYNGEE. Trimming removed 1 base from V and 0 bases from J; junction bases left unmatched: 3. There are 15 residues in the CDR3.

This clone was observed a handful of times. The genes are TRBV6-1 and TRBJ1-1; TRBD1 agrees at 7 bases. The trim removed 10 bases at V and 3 bases at J, leaving 5 bases unmatched. CDR1 is MNHNS, CDR2 SASEGT, per germline. This CDR3 is 12 amino acids long. The CDR3 loop is CATEGAYTEAFF. The CDR3 DNA sequence: TGTGCCACCGAGGGGGCGTACACTGAAGCTTTCTTT.

The chain couples TRBV15 to TRBJ2-7, with TRBD2 matching over 8 bases. After removal of 1 base from V and 0 bases from J, the junction contained 8 bases not matched to a gene. This CDR3 contains 17 residues. Germline-derived CDR1 and CDR2 are LNHNV and YYDKDF (reference sequence). The CDR3 reads CATSRAVVSGSSYEQYF. DNA for the CDR3: TGTGCCACCAGCAGAGCAGTCGTGAGCGGGAGCTCCTACGAGCAGTACTTC.

The rearrangement joins TRBV2 to TRBJ1-1; TRBD1 is a possible D gene (6 bases). CDR3 size: 12 residues. Trimming took off 6 bases at V and 5 bases at J, with 10 bases between the two ends. Germline assignment: CDR1 SNHLY and CDR2 FYNNEI. DNA for the CDR3: TGTGCCAGCAGGGATCAGGGGACTGAAGCTTTCTTT. This gives the protein CASRDQGTEAFF.

For the CDR3, the DNA is TGTGCCAGCAGCCCGGGATTCTATGGCTACACCTTC. Residues: CASSPGFYGYTF. The genes are TRBV5-6 and TRBJ1-2; no reliable D call. V was cut by 4 bases and J by 4 bases, with 8 bases left in between. This CDR3 is 12 amino acids long. Germline CDR1 SGHDT, CDR2 YYEEEE.

This chain uses TRBV6-1 with TRBJ2-1; D perhaps matches TRBD2 (6 bases). Trimming left V 2 bases short and J 3 bases short, with 17 bases between. CDR3 length: 17 residues. Per germline, CDR1 MNHNS and CDR2 SASEGT. The CDR3 loop reads CASSESSWGGLYNEQFF. CDR3 DNA sequence: TGTGCCAGCAGTGAATCCTCCTGGGGAGGACTCTACAATGAGCAGTTCTTC.

In this sample, this clone turned up once. The junction differs from germline at one of its ends, possibly a read error. V gene TRBV11-2 combines with J gene TRBJ1-6; 7 positions match TRBD1. The CDR3 runs 16 residues. CDR1 SGHAT and CDR2 FQNNGV come from the germline V gene. The CDR3 spells CASSLEVGRGNSPLHF. In DNA, the CDR3 is TGTGCCAGCAGTTTAGAAGTCGGCAGGGGGAATTCACCCCTCCACTTT.

V and J are TRBV18 and TRBJ2-3; 7 nucleotides agree with TRBD2. V trimming: 3 bases; J trimming: 2 bases; junction bases outside the gene matches: 8. Germline-derived CDR1 and CDR2 are KGHSH and LQKENI. This CDR3 comprises 16 residues. In nucleotides, the CDR3 is TGTGCCAGCTCACCGAACGGGGGGAGGGCCACAGATACGCAGTATTTT. This gives the protein CASSPNGGRATDTQYF.

The chain links TRBV6-1 to TRBJ2-1; 7 positions match TRBD1. The CDR3 has 15 amino acids. CDR1 is MNHNS and CDR2 is SASEGT in the germline V gene. The ends lost 4 bases at V and 4 bases at J; junction bases unmatched: 7. DNA of the CDR3: TGTGCCAGCAGTGTCGAACGGGACAGTTACAATGAGCAGTTCTTC. Its translation is CASSVERDSYNEQFF.